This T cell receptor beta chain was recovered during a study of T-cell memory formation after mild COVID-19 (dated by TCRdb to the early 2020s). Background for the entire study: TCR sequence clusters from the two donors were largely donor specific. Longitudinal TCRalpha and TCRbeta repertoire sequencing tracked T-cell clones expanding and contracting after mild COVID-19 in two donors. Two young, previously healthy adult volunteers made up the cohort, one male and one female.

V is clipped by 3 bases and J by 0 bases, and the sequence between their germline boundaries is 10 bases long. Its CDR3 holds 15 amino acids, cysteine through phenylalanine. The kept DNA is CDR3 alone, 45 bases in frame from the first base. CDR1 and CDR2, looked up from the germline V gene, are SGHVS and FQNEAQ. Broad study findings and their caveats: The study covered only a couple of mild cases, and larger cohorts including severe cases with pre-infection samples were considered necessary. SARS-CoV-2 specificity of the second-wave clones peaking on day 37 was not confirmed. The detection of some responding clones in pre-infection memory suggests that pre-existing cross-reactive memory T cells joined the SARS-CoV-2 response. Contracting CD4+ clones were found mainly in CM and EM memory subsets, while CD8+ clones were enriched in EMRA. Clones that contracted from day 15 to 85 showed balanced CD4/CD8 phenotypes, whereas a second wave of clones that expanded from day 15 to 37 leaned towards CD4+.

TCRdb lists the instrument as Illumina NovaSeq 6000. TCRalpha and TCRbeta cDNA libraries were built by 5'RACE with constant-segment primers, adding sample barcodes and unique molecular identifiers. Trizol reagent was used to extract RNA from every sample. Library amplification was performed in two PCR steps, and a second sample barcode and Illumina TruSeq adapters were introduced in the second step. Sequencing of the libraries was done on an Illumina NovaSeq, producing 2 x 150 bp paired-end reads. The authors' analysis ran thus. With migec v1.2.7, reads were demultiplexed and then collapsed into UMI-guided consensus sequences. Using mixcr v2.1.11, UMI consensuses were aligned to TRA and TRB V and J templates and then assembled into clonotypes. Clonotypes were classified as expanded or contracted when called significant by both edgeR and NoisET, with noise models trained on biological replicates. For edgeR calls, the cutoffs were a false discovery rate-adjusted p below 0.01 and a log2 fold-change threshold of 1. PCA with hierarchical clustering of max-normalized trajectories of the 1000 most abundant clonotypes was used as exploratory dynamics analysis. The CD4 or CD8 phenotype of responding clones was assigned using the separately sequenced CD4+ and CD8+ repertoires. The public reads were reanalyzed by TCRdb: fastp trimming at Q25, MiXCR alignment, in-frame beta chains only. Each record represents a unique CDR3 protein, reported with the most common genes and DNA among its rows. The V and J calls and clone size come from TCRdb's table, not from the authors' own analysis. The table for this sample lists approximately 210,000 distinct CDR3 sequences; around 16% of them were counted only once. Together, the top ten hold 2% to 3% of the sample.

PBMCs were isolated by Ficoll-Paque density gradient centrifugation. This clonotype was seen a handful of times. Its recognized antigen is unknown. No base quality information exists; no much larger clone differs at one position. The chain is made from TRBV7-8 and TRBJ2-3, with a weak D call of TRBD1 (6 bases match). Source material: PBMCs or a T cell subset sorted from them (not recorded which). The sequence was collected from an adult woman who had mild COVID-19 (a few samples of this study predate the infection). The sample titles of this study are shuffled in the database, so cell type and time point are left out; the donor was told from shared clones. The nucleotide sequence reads TGTGCCAGCAGCTTGGGGGCGCAGAGCACAGATACGCAGTATTTT. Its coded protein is CASSLGAQSTDTQYF.